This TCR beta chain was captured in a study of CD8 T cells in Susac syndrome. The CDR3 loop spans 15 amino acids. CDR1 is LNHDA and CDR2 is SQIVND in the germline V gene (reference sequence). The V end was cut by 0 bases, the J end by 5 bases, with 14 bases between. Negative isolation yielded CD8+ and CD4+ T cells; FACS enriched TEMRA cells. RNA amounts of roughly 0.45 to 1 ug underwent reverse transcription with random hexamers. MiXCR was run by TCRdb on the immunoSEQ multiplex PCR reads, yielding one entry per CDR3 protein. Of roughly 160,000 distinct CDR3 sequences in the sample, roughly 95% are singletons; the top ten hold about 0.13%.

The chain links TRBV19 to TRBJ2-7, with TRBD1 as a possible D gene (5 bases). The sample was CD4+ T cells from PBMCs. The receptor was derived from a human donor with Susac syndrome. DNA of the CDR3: TGTGCCAGTAGTATAGATCGGACACCGGGCCACGAGCAGTACTTC. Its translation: CASSIDRTPGHEQYF.